Each of the 24 T cell receptor beta chains below was sequenced from the same sample in a study of cytomegalovirus exposure and HLA in healthy donors. Primers for the PCR totalled 60 Vbeta and 13 Jbeta. Only in-frame clones appear in the TCRdb table, and some are missing; sequencing was by immunoSEQ multiplex PCR. This listing includes 60,000 to 70,000 clones. The sequenced sample was PBMCs. The origin of the receptors is a boy younger than 18 in good health and CMV-seronegative.

V gene TRBV29-1 combines with J gene TRBJ2-7; weak D call: TRBD1 (5 bases). Germline V gene sequence: CDR1 SQVTM, CDR2 ANQGSEA. The CDR3 sequence is 14 residues long. V lost 7 bases and J 1 base, leaving 17 bases between the germline ends. The CDR3 sequence: CSGAKGQGSYEQYF. CDR3 DNA: TGCAGCGGGGCGAAAGGTCAGGGATCCTACGAGCAGTACTTC.

The gene calls are TRBV2 and TRBJ2-7; 10 positions match TRBD1. With 7 bases clipped from V and 2 bases from J, the junction kept 5 bases outside the gene matches. The germline V gene has CDR1 SNHLY and CDR2 FYNNEI. The CDR3 covers 14 residues. CDR3 sequence reads: CASTSGTGAYEQYF. CDR3 DNA sequence: TGTGCCAGCACCTCCGGGACAGGGGCCTACGAGCAGTACTTC.

The J gene is TRBJ1-4, the V gene TRBV9, with a possible D match to TRBD1 (5 bases). The germline V gene encodes CDR1 SGDLS and CDR2 YYNGEE. The V and J ends lost 2 bases and 8 bases respectively, with 10 bases between them. This CDR3 is 13 amino acids long. CDR3 in amino acids: CASSVGGDEKLFF. CDR3 DNA: TGTGCCAGCAGCGTCGGGGGGGACGAAAAACTGTTTTTT.

This chain uses TRBV28 with TRBJ1-1; D unclear. This CDR3 region has 13 residues. Between the trimmed V and J ends, which lost 3 bases and 2 bases, there was a span of 7 bases. Germline loops: CDR1 MDHEN, CDR2 SYDVKM. This chain's CDR3 is CASSFRGNTEAFF. CDR3 bases: TGTGCCAGCAGTTTCCGGGGAAACACTGAAGCTTTCTTT.

This chain joins TRBV5-1 and TRBJ2-7; D not certain. Trimming stripped 0 bases from V and 0 bases from J, with 4 bases between. Looked up from germline, CDR1 is SGHRS and CDR2 is YFSETQ. The CDR3 contains 13 residues. The CDR3 nucleotides are TGCGCCAGCAGCTTGGCGAGCTCCTACGAGCAGTACTTC. Its translation: CASSLASSYEQYF.

This sequence joins TRBV15 and TRBJ1-1, with 8 bases fitting TRBD1. The CDR3 consists of 14 residues. With 3 bases clipped from V and 5 bases from J, the junction kept 5 bases outside the gene matches. The germline V gene encodes CDR1 LNHNV and CDR2 YYDKDF (reference sequence). The CDR3 DNA reads as TGTGCCACCAGCAGGAAACAGGGGGAGACTGAAGCTTTCTTT. Amino acid sequence: CATSRKQGETEAFF.

The CDR3 DNA is TGTGCCAGCAGCCGACAGGGGAGGACCGGGGAGCTGTTTTTT. It is translated as CASSRQGRTGELFF. V gene TRBV9 combines with J gene TRBJ2-2, with TRBD1 matching over 8 bases. CDR1 is SGDLS and CDR2 is YYNGEE in the germline V gene. The CDR3 runs to 14 residues. With 4 bases clipped from V and 5 bases from J, the junction kept 4 bases outside the gene matches.

V is TRBV28 and J is TRBJ2-3; D remains ambiguous. V lost 10 bases and J 5 bases, leaving 16 bases between the germline ends. The germline V gene has CDR1 MDHEN and CDR2 SYDVKM. The CDR3 spans 13 residues. The CDR3 DNA sequence: TGTGCCACTACCCCCTTCAATGGAGATACGCAGTATTTT. This translates into CATTPFNGDTQYF. Full variable domain (missing parts from reference TRBV28 and TRBJ2-3): DVKVTQSSRYLVKRTGEKVFLECVQDMDHENMFWYRQDPGLGLRLIYFSYDVKMKEKGDIPEGYSVSREKKERFSLILESASTNQTSMYLCATTPFNGDTQYFGPGTRLTVL.

The chain combines TRBV6-5 with TRBJ2-5; TRBD2 might be the D (7 bases). CDR3 size: 16 residues. CDR1 and CDR2 (germline): MNHEY, SVGAGI. The V end lost 2 bases, the J end lost 7 bases, and 20 bases lay between the germline ends. CDR3: CASSYPPPRGGGTQYF. DNA for the CDR3: TGTGCCAGCAGTTACCCACCCCCCCGGGGAGGGGGGACCCAGTACTTC.

V is TRBV5-1 and J is TRBJ1-5; TRBD1 is a possible D gene (5 bases). The CDR3 runs 16 residues. Between the trimmed V and J ends, which lost 0 bases and 5 bases, there was a span of 15 bases. The germline V gene encodes CDR1 SGHRS and CDR2 YFSETQ. CDR3 DNA: TGCGCCAGCAGCTTGGGGTGGGGGGGTGAGTATCAGCCCCAGCATTTT. It specifies CASSLGWGGEYQPQHF.

The chain is built from TRBV9 and TRBJ2-4; D possibly corresponds to TRBD2 (5 bases). The V end was cut by 5 bases, the J end by 3 bases, with 6 bases between. This CDR3 contains 12 residues. CDR1 SGDLS and CDR2 YYNGEE come from the germline V gene. CDR3 residues: CASSAGKNIQYF. CDR3 in DNA: TGTGCCAGCAGTGCGGGCAAAAACATTCAGTACTTC. Looking up the rest from reference TRBV9 and TRBJ2-4 gives the full variable domain: DSGVTQTPKHLITATGQRVTLRCSPRSGDLSVYWYQQSLDQGLQFLIQYYNGEERAKGNILERFSAQQFPDLHSELNLSSLELGDSALYFCASSAGKNIQYFGAGTRLSVL.

The chain recombines TRBV19 with TRBJ1-2, with TRBD1 identical over 7 bases. Germline-derived CDR1 and CDR2 are LNHDA and SQIVND (reference sequence). V gave up 9 bases and J gave up 6 bases; unmatched junction bases: 13. The CDR3 is made up of 14 amino acids. The CDR3 region has the DNA TGTGCCAGCCGATCCAGGGGGAAATTTGATGGCTACACCTTC. Translation gives CASRSRGKFDGYTF.

The V and J genes are TRBV18 and TRBJ1-2; 7 bases line up with TRBD1. V lost 3 bases to trimming and J lost 3 bases; unmatched junction nucleotides: 7. Germline CDR1 is KGHSH and CDR2 is LQKENI. The CDR3 has 15 residues. The CDR3 region has the DNA TGTGCCAGCTCACCCCGGGACAGAGACTACTATGGCTACACCTTC. Amino acid sequence: CASSPRDRDYYGYTF.

This chain links TRBV7-9 with TRBJ2-5, with TRBD1 matching over 11 bases. The J call may be in error: the DNA end matches TRBJ2-7 better. Germline-derived CDR1 and CDR2 are SEHNR and FQNEAQ (reference sequence). The CDR3 covers 15 residues. The DNA for the CDR3 is TGTGCCAGCAGCTTATCGGGACAGGGGGCCTACGAGCAGTACTTC. This gives the protein CASSLSGQGAYEQYF.

V and J are TRBV19 and TRBJ2-7; 7 bases fit TRBD1. Germline CDR1 reads LNHDA; CDR2 reads SQIVND (reference sequence). This CDR3 spans 16 amino acids. V shed 4 bases, J shed 2 bases, and the junction held 11 bases outside the gene matches. The chain's CDR3 is CASSTLWTGLAYEQYF. DNA of the CDR3: TGTGCCAGTAGTACTCTTTGGACAGGCCTAGCCTACGAGCAGTACTTC. The entire variable domain, with the rest obtained from reference TRBV19 and TRBJ2-7, is as follows: DGGITQSPKYLFRKEGQNVTLSCEQNLNHDAMYWYRQDPGQGLRLIYYSQIVNDFQKGDIAEGYSVSREKKESFPLTVTSAQKNPTAFYLCASSTLWTGLAYEQYFGPGTRLTVT.

J is TRBJ2-7 and V is TRBV6-5, with 8 bases matching TRBD2. The junction had 8 bases not matched to a gene; V was cut back by 3 bases and J by 4 bases. Germline V gene data show CDR1 as MNHEY and CDR2 as SVGAGI. The length of the CDR3 is 15 residues. The CDR3: CASSYKAGAGYEQYF. The DNA for the CDR3 is TGTGCCAGCAGTTATAAAGCGGGAGCGGGTTACGAGCAGTACTTC.

The V gene is TRBV18, the J gene TRBJ2-1; TRBD2 agrees at 8 bases. J lost 8 bases, V lost 4 bases, and 7 bases had no gene match. Germline lookup yields CDR1 KGHSH and CDR2 LQKENI. CDR3 length equals 14 residues. This chain's CDR3 is CASSLRTSLDEQFF. The CDR3 region has the DNA TGTGCCAGCTCACTTCGGACTAGCCTCGATGAGCAGTTCTTC. Together with reference TRBV18 and TRBJ2-1, the CDR3 gives the full variable domain: NAGVMQNPRHLVRRRGQEARLRCSPMKGHSHVYWYRQLPEEGLKFMVYLQKENIIDESGMPKERFSAEFPKEGPSILRIQQVVRGDSAAYFCASSLRTSLDEQFFGPGTRLTVL.

V gene TRBV7-2 combines with J gene TRBJ2-5; 12 nucleotides line up with TRBD1. Germline loops: CDR1 SGHTA, CDR2 FQGNSA. Losses at the gene ends were 2 bases for V and 4 bases for J; bases not matched to a gene: 2. The CDR3 sequence is 15 residues long. CDR3 amino acids: CASSLPGQGAETQYF. The CDR3 DNA reads TGTGCCAGCAGCTTACCGGGACAGGGGGCAGAGACCCAGTACTTC.

The chain recombines TRBV6-6 with TRBJ1-1, with TRBD1 matching 7 bases. This CDR3 is 13 amino acids long. Germline CDR1 and CDR2: MNHNY and SVGAGI (reference sequence). The V and J ends lost 5 bases and 7 bases, in that order; junction bases with no gene match: 7. The CDR3 protein is CASSGTGQDEAFF. CDR3 in DNA: TGTGCCAGCAGTGGGACCGGACAGGATGAAGCTTTCTTT.

This rearrangement joins TRBV19 to TRBJ1-1; D is perhaps TRBD1 (6 bases). Germline CDR1 LNHDA, CDR2 SQIVND (reference sequence). The CDR3 totals 13 residues. The germline V and J ends were trimmed by 11 bases and 1 base, with 14 bases remaining between them. In DNA, the CDR3 is TGTGCCTCCCAACAGGGTACGAACACTGAAGCTTTCTTT. This encodes CASQQGTNTEAFF.

This chain links TRBV9 with TRBJ2-2; possible D gene TRBD2, 6 bases. In germline, CDR1 is SGDLS, CDR2 YYNGEE. Deletions cut 3 bases from V and 4 bases from J, with 7 bases between. This CDR3 has 13 amino acids. The CDR3 is CASSAGSTGELFF. The CDR3 DNA follows: TGTGCCAGCAGCGCCGGGAGCACCGGGGAGCTGTTTTTT.

This chain joins TRBV6-6 and TRBJ2-7; tentatively, D is TRBD2 (6 bases). Per germline, CDR1 MNHNY and CDR2 SVGAGI (reference sequence). The CDR3 contains 14 residues. Deletions cut 2 bases from V and 4 bases from J, with 12 bases between. The CDR3 DNA follows: TGTGCCAGCAGTTACGGGGGGAAAGTATACGAGCAGTACTTC. This gives the protein CASSYGGKVYEQYF.

The J gene is TRBJ2-1, the V gene TRBV11-3, with 8 bases that match TRBD2. CDR1 and CDR2 from the germline V gene are SGHNT and YENEEA. With V trimmed by 0 bases and J by 3 bases, 13 bases remained unmatched. This CDR3 contains 19 residues. CDR3 DNA: TGTGCCAGCAGCTTAGATAGGGGACTAGAGAGAGGAGGCTACAATGAGCAGTTCTTC. It is translated as CASSLDRGLERGGYNEQFF. The whole variable domain, filled in from reference TRBV11-3 and TRBJ2-1, reads EAGVVQSPRYKIIEKKQPVAFWCNPISGHNTLYWYLQNLGQGPELLIRYENEEAVDDSQLPKDRFSAERLKGVDSTLKIQPAELGDSAVYLCASSLDRGLERGGYNEQFFGPGTRLTVL.

The chain combines TRBV6-5 with TRBJ1-1; tentative D call: TRBD1 (6 bases). The V gene's germline CDR1 is MNHEY and CDR2 SVGAGI. CDR3 length equals 13 residues. Deletions cut 7 bases from V and 1 base from J, with 10 bases between. The CDR3, as DNA: TGTGCCAGCACTCCGGGACAGAACACTGAAGCTTTCTTT. This codes for CASTPGQNTEAFF.